This entry lists 12 T cell receptor beta chains sequenced from one sample in a study of OX40 agonist ivuxolimab in advanced cancers. The method was immunoSEQ multiplex PCR; TCRdb's version includes in-frame clones alone and lacks a portion of them. There are about 93,000 clones in the sample; 94% occur only once, and roughly 2.8% lies in the top ten. Sample: CD4+ or CD8+ T cells sorted from blood, taken in a trial of the OX40 agonist ivuxolimab. The receptors derive from an adult with an advanced solid tumor such as melanoma, head and neck, liver or kidney cancer.

V is TRBV29-1 and J is TRBJ2-5; 13 bases fit TRBD2. CDR3 length: 15 residues. Germline CDR1 reads SQVTM; CDR2 reads ANQGSEA. Trimming removed 5 bases from V and 4 bases from J; junction bases left unmatched: 7. This chain's CDR3 is CSVQGLAGARETQYF. Written as DNA, the CDR3 is TGCAGCGTTCAAGGACTAGCGGGAGCGCGAGAGACCCAGTACTTC.

The chain couples TRBV14 to TRBJ2-1; D call uncertain. The germline CDR1 and CDR2 sequences are SGHDN and FVKESK. The CDR3 has 17 amino acids. V lost 4 bases, J lost 1 base, and 17 bases lay in between. The chain's CDR3 is CASSLNSRSGSYNEQFF. CDR3 DNA sequence: TGTGCCAGCAGCCTCAATAGCCGGTCCGGTTCCTACAATGAGCAGTTCTTC.

The V call is TRBV29-1, the J call TRBJ2-1, with 11 bases fitting TRBD1. The CDR3 covers 13 residues. Germline V gives CDR1 SQVTM, CDR2 ANQGSEA. With 7 bases clipped from V and 9 bases from J, the junction kept 8 bases outside the gene matches. The CDR3 sequence: CSGTGGDSSEQFF. CDR3 in DNA: TGCAGCGGGACAGGGGGCGACTCTAGTGAGCAGTTCTTC.

V usage is TRBV11-2 and J usage is TRBJ2-7; 9 bases fit TRBD1. The CDR3 spans 15 residues. Trimming at V came to 3 bases and at J to 2 bases, leaving 5 bases not matched to a gene. The V gene's germline CDR1 is SGHAT and CDR2 FQNNGV. CDR3: CASSFPGQGTYEQYF. Written as DNA, the CDR3 is TGTGCCAGCAGCTTTCCGGGACAGGGAACCTACGAGCAGTACTTC.

This chain connects TRBV9 to TRBJ1-3; weak D call: TRBD1 (5 bases). CDR1 is SGDLS and CDR2 is YYNGEE in the germline V gene. Trimming took off 4 bases at V and 1 base at J, with 15 bases between the two ends. CDR3 length: 16 residues. The CDR3 reads CASSINTGDSGNTIYF. CDR3 bases: TGTGCCAGCAGCATCAATACAGGTGATTCTGGAAACACCATATATTTT.

The chain carries TRBV27 and TRBJ2-7, with 7 bases that match TRBD1. Unmatched junction bases numbered 7, after V lost 0 bases and J lost 5 bases. This CDR3 is built from 15 residues. CDR1 is MNHEY and CDR2 is SMNVEV in the germline V gene (reference sequence). The CDR3 nucleotides are TGTGCCAGCAGTTTATCAGCAGACAGGGCCCACGAGCAGTACTTC. As protein: CASSLSADRAHEQYF.

The chain recombines TRBV4-3 with TRBJ2-3, with TRBD1 matching over 7 bases. This CDR3 has 16 residues. CDR1 is LGHNA, CDR2 YSLEER, per germline. The V and J ends lost 0 bases and 3 bases, in that order; junction bases with no gene match: 6. CDR3 nucleotides: TGCGCCAGCAGCCAAGATTCGGCAGGGGGTACAGATACGCAGTATTTT. Translation: CASSQDSAGGTDTQYF.

The CDR3 region has the DNA TGTGCCAGCAGCTTAGGGCAGGGGAACACTGAAGCTTTCTTT. Protein sequence: CASSLGQGNTEAFF. This chain joins TRBV7-3 and TRBJ1-1; D may be TRBD1 (5 bases). Germline V gives CDR1 SGHTA, CDR2 FQGTGA. This CDR3 contains 14 residues. V gave up 2 bases and J gave up 1 base, with 8 bases separating them.

The rearrangement uses TRBV27 and TRBJ2-1; 8 bases fit TRBD1. CDR3 size: 14 residues. The ends lost 6 bases at V and 3 bases at J; junction bases unmatched: 4. Germline V CDR1 and CDR2: MNHEY, SMNVEV (reference sequence). CDR3 in amino acids: CASSLGQGYNEQFF. For the CDR3, the DNA is TGTGCCAGCAGCCTCGGACAGGGCTACAATGAGCAGTTCTTC.

The CDR3 sequence is CASAQGLGKNIQYF. DNA of the CDR3: TGTGCCAGCGCACAGGGGTTGGGCAAAAACATTCAGTACTTC. The rearrangement uses TRBV6-1 and TRBJ2-4; 7 positions agree with TRBD1. Germline V gene lookup returns CDR1 MNHNS and CDR2 SASEGT. V was clipped by 8 bases and J by 3 bases; unmatched bases: 7. The CDR3 is 14 residues long.

The rearrangement joins TRBV6-6 to TRBJ1-1; no clear D. Trimming cost V 6 bases and J 1 base, with 9 bases left between them. This CDR3 is 13 amino acids long. CDR1 and CDR2 (germline): MNHNY, SVGAGI (reference sequence). CDR3 region: CASSSKANTEAFF. CDR3 nucleotide sequence: TGTGCCAGCAGCTCCAAAGCGAACACTGAAGCTTTCTTT.

The CDR3 here is CASGLSNTEAFF. The CDR3 DNA reads as TGTGCTAGTGGTTTATCGAACACTGAAGCTTTCTTT. The chain uses TRBV12-5 and TRBJ1-1; D unresolved. Germline V gene data show CDR1 as LGHNT and CDR2 as FRNRAP. CDR3 length: 12 residues. Trimming pared 3 bases from V and 1 base from J, leaving 3 bases between.